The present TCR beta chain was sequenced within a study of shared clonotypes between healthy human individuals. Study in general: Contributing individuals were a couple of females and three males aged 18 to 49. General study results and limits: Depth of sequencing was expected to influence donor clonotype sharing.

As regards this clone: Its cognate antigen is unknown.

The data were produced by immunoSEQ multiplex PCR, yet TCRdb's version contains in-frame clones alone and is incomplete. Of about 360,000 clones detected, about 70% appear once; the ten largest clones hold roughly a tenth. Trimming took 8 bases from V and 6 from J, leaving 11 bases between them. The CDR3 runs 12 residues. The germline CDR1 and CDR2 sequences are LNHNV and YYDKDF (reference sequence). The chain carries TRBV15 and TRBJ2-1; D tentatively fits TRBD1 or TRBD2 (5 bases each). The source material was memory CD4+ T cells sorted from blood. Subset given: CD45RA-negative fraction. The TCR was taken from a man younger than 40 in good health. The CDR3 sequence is CATEGRVNEQFF. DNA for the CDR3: TGTGCCACCGAGGGCAGGGTCAATGAGCAGTTCTTC.